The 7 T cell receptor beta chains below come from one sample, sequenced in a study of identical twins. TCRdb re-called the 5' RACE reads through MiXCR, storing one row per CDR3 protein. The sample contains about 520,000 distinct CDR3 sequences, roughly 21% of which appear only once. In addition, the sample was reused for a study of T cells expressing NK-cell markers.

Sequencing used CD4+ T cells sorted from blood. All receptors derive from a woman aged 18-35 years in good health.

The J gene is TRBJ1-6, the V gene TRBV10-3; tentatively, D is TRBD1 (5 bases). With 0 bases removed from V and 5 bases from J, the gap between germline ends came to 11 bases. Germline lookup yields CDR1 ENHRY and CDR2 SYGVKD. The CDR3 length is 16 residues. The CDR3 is CAISESGVQNNSPLHF. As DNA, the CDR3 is TGTGCCATCAGTGAGTCGGGGGTACAGAATAATTCACCCCTCCACTTT.

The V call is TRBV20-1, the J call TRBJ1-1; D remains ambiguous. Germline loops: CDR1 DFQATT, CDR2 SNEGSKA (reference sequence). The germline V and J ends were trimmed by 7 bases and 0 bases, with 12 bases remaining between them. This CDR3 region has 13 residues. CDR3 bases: TGCAGTGACGCGCCCCAGATGAACACTGAAGCTTTCTTT. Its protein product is CSDAPQMNTEAFF.

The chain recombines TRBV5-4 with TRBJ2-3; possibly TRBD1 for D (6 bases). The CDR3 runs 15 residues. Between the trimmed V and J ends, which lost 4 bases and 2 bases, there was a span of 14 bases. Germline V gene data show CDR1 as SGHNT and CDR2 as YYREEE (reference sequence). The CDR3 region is CASSGTQGVTDTQYF. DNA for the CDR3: TGTGCCAGCAGCGGGACACAGGGTGTCACAGATACGCAGTATTTT.

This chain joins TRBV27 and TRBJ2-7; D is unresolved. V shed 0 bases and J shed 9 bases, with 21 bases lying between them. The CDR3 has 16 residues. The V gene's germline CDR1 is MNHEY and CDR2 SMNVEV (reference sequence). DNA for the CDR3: TGTGCCAGCAGTTTATCGTCTGGATCTTCTCTAAGAGCGCAGTACTTC. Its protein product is CASSLSSGSSLRAQYF.

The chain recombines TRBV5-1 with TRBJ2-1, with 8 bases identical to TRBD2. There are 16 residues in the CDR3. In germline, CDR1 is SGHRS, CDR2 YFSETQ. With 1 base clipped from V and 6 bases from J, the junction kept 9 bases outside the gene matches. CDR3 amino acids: CASSLSPGLGLNEQFF. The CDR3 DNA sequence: TGCGCCAGCAGCTTGTCTCCGGGACTAGGTCTCAATGAGCAGTTCTTC.

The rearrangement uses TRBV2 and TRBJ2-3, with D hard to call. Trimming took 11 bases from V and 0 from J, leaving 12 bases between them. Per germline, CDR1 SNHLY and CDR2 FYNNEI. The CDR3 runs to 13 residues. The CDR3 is CAGKAASTDTQYF. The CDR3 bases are TGTGCCGGCAAGGCGGCTAGCACAGATACGCAGTATTTT.

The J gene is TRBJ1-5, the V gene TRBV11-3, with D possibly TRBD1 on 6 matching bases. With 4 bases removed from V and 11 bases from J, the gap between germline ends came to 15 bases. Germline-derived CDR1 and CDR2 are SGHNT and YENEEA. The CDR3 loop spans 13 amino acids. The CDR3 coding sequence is TGTGCCAGCAGCTCCACCCTCAGGGGAACCCAGCATTTT. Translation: CASSSTLRGTQHF.